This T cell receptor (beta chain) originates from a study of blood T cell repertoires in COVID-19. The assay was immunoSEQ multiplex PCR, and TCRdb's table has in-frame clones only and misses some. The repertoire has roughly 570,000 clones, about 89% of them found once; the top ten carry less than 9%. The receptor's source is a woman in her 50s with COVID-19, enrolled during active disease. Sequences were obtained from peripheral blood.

The CDR3 DNA follows: TGTGCCGGGGCCCTAAACAGGGACTATGGCTACACCTTC. Translating it yields CAGALNRDYGYTF. V is TRBV30 and J is TRBJ1-2, with D possibly being TRBD1 (6 bases). The CDR3 has 13 amino acids. Germline V CDR1 and CDR2: GTSNPN, SVGIG (reference sequence). Trimming left V 8 bases short and J 3 bases short, with 16 bases between.